These T cell receptor beta chains were read from a single sample in a study of long-term antiretroviral therapy in people with HIV. Assay: immunoSEQ multiplex PCR; the TCRdb copy retains only in-frame clones and omits some. The sample has about 14,000 clones, 70% to 85% seen once. The specimen comprised unsorted PBMCs, sampled 1.8 years before starting antiretroviral therapy. The receptor source for this set is a woman between 35 and 50 years old with HIV. Both conserved end residues are part of each CDR3. The order of the fields is D gene, clone size, V gene, J gene, CDR3 DNA, CDR3 protein. A D gene is named only where the DNA matches it firmly. Size is omitted from some rows. Given values are once, few, many or a class for expanded clones.

.	.	TRBV5-6	TRBJ2-1	TGTGCCAGCAGCTTGGCCGGGGGTTGGTATGAGCAGTTCTTC	CASSLAGGWYEQFF
.	.	TRBV12-5	TRBJ2-1	TGTGCTAGTGGTACCCCCGGGGGCTCCTACAATGAGCAGTTCTTC	CASGTPGGSYNEQFF
TRBD1	.	TRBV27	TRBJ1-5	TGTGCCAGCAGGGGGACAGGGGGAAATCAGCCCCAGCATTTT	CASRGTGGNQPQHF
TRBD2	.	TRBV19	TRBJ2-3	TGTGCCAGCCAGATGGGACTAGCAACAGATACGCAGTATTTT	CASQMGLATDTQYF
TRBD2	once	TRBV30	TRBJ2-1	TGTGCCTGGAGTGTAGTTTTTTCTAGCGGGCAGTTCTTC	CAWSVVFSSGQFF
.	.	TRBV2	TRBJ1-1	TGTGCCAGCGGGCCCCAGCGGGATACTGAAGCTTTCTTT	CASGPQRDTEAFF
TRBD1	.	TRBV2	TRBJ2-5	TGTGCCAGCAGTCTCCGGACAGGGGGAGAGACCCAGTACTTC	CASSLRTGGETQYF
.	.	TRBV10-3	TRBJ1-4	TGTGCCATCAGTGAGGATCTGGGGTCTGAAAAACTGTTTTTT	CAISEDLGSEKLFF
TRBD1	.	TRBV18	TRBJ2-7	TGTGCCAGCTCACTGGGACAGGGCGAGTCCTACGAGCAGTACTTC	CASSLGQGESYEQYF
TRBD1	.	TRBV2	TRBJ2-1	TGTGCCCTTAAGGACTCACGTGGGACAGGCGTTACCGAGCAGTTCTTC	CALKDSRGTGVTEQFF
.	few	TRBV19	TRBJ2-2	TGTGCCAGTAGTAAAGGTAGCGGGAACACCGGGGAGCTGTTTTTT	CASSKGSGNTGELFF
TRBD1	.	TRBV5-8	TRBJ2-3	TGTGCCAGCAGCTCGCTCCCTCCGTGGACAGGAGCGACAGATACGCAGTATTTT	CASSSLPPWTGATDTQYF
.	.	TRBV6-1	TRBJ1-3	TGTGCCAGCAGTGGACGATCCGTCCGGAACTCTGGAAACACCATATATTTT	CASSGRSVRNSGNTIYF
TRBD1	.	TRBV7-3	TRBJ2-1	TGTGCCAGCAGCCTCACAGGGGTCAATGAGCAGTTCTTC	CASSLTGVNEQFF
.	.	TRBV4-1	TRBJ2-1	TGCGCCAGCAGCCAAGACTCCGCGGGCTCCTACAATGAGCAGTTCTTC	CASSQDSAGSYNEQFF
TRBD1	.	TRBV7-2	TRBJ2-1	TGTGCCAGCAGCTTAGTTCGACAGGGTGTAAGCAATGAGCAGTTCTTC	CASSLVRQGVSNEQFF
.	.	TRBV2	TRBJ2-5	TGTGCCAGCAGTCCAGCGGGCAAGCGAGAGACCCAGTACTTC	CASSPAGKRETQYF
.	.	TRBV20-1	TRBJ2-3	TGCAGTGTTCCGCGGGCGAGTACGCAGTATTTT	CSVPRASTQYF
.	.	TRBV4-3	TRBJ2-5	TGCGCCAGCAGCCAAGATGAAGGAGAGACCCAGTACTTC	CASSQDEGETQYF
.	.	TRBV15	TRBJ2-1	TGTGCCACCAGCAGAGGGGGTGAGCAGTTCTTC	CATSRGGEQFF
.	.	TRBV29-1	TRBJ1-1	TGCACTTACAGAGAGAACACTGAAGCTTTCTTT	CTYRENTEAFF
.	.	TRBV6-1	TRBJ2-1	TGTGCCAGCAGTGAAGTTGGCAGGGTAAATGAGCAGTTCTTC	CASSEVGRVNEQFF
TRBD1	few	TRBV5-1	TRBJ1-5	TGCGCCAGCAGTCCTACAGGGGGTAGCAATCAGCCCCAGCATTTT	CASSPTGGSNQPQHF
.	.	TRBV4-2	TRBJ1-5	TGTGCCAGCAGCCAAGGGGCCGACAATCAGCCCCAGCATTTT	CASSQGADNQPQHF